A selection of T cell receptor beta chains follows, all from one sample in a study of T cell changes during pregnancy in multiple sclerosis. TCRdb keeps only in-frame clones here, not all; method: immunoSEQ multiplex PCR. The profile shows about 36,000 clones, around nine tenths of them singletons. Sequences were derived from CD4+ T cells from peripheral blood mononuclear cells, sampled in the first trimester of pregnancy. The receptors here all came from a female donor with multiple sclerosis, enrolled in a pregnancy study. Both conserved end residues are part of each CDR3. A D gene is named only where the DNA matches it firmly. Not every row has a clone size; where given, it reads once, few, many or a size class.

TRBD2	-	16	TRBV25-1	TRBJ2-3	CASSEWVAGSTDTQYF	TGTGCCAGCAGTGAATGGGTAGCGGGGAGCACAGATACGCAGTATTTT
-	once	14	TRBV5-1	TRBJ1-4	CASSATETDEKLFF	TGCGCCAGCAGCGCGACAGAGACGGATGAAAAACTGTTTTTT
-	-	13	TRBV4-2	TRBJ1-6	CASSRGITSPLHF	TGTGCCAGCAGCCGAGGGATTACCTCACCCCTCCACTTT
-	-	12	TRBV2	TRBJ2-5	CASSEADFRRYF	TGTGCCAGCAGTGAAGCAGACTTTAGGCGGTACTTC
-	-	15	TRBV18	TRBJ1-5	CASSPPGGPNQPQHF	TGTGCCAGCTCACCACCCGGGGGACCTAATCAGCCCCAGCATTTT
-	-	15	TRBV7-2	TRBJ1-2	CASSSSGNPLYGYTF	TGTGCCAGCAGCTCCTCAGGGAATCCCCTCTATGGCTACACCTTC
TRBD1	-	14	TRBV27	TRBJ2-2	CASSPGQVHGELFF	TGTGCCAGCAGTCCCGGACAGGTCCACGGGGAGCTGTTTTTT
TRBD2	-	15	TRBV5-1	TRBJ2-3	CASSYVGGWTDTQYF	TGCGCCAGCAGTTACGTCGGGGGGTGGACAGATACGCAGTATTTT
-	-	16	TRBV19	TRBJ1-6	CASGTTGNPYNSPLHF	TGTGCCAGTGGGACTACAGGGAACCCCTATAATTCACCCCTCCACTTT
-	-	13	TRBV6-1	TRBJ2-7	CASEDSLSYEQYF	TGTGCCAGCGAGGACAGCCTCTCCTACGAGCAGTACTTC
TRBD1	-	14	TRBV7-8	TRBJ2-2	CASSLQGATGELFF	TGTGCCAGCAGTTTACAGGGGGCAACCGGGGAGCTGTTTTTT
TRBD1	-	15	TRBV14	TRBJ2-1	CASSPRQGPYNEQFF	TGTGCCAGCAGCCCACGACAGGGTCCCTACAATGAGCAGTTCTTC
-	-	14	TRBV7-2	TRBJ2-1	CASSLAAGFGEQFF	TGTGCCAGCAGCTTAGCGGCCGGGTTCGGTGAGCAGTTCTTC
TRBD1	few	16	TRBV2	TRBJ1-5	CASRPGTGLSNQPQHF	TGTGCCAGCAGACCCGGGACAGGGTTGAGCAATCAGCCCCAGCATTTT
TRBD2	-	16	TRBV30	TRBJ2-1	CAWSVPRGSSYNEQFF	TGTGCCTGGAGTGTACCCCGCGGGAGCTCCTACAATGAGCAGTTCTTC
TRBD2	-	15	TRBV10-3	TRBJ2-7	CAISERLAGGYEQYF	TGTGCCATCAGTGAGCGGCTAGCGGGTGGCTACGAGCAGTACTTC
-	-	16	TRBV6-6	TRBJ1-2	CATRPGQGLGNYGYTF	TGTGCCACCCGGCCGGGTCAGGGGCTTGGAAACTATGGCTACACCTTC
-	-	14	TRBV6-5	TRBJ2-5	CASSYGAVQETQYF	TGTGCCAGCAGTTACGGGGCAGTACAAGAGACCCAGTACTTC
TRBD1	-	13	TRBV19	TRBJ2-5	CASRDRGEETQYF	TGTGCCAGTAGGGACAGGGGCGAAGAGACCCAGTACTTC
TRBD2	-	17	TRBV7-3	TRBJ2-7	CASSLRLGGGSYYEQYF	TGTGCCAGCAGCTTAAGGCTCGGGGGGGGGTCTTATTACGAGCAGTACTTC
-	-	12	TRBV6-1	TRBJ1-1	CASSQHQKEAFF	TGTGCCAGCAGTCAACATCAAAAGGAAGCTTTCTTT
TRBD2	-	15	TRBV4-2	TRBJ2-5	CASSHPGAGGETQYF	TGTGCCAGCAGCCACCCCGGGGCGGGAGGCGAGACCCAGTACTTC
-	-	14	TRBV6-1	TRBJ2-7	CASSGETGTYEQYF	TGTGCCAGCAGCGGGGAAACAGGGACCTACGAGCAGTACTTC
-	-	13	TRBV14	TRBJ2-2	CASSRSVAGELFF	TGTGCCAGCAGCCGATCGGTCGCCGGGGAGCTGTTTTTT
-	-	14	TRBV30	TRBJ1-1	CAWSVTGWVTEAFF	TGTGCCTGGAGTGTGACAGGATGGGTCACTGAAGCTTTCTTT
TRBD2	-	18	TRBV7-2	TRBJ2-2	CASSRPGLAGGHTGELFF	TGTGCCAGCAGCCGACCGGGACTAGCGGGGGGACACACCGGGGAGCTGTTTTTT
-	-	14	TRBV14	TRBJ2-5	CASSELGGVRTQYF	TGTGCCAGCAGCGAACTAGGGGGAGTGAGGACCCAGTACTTC
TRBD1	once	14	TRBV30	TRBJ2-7	CAWSRGTGGYEQYF	TGTGCCTGGAGTCGGGGGACAGGGGGGTACGAGCAGTACTTC
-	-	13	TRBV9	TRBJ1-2	CASGDMVGYGYTF	TGTGCCAGCGGGGACATGGTGGGCTATGGCTACACCTTC
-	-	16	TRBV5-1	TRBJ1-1	CASSGTTGNLNTEAFF	TGCGCCAGCAGCGGGACTACAGGTAATTTGAACACTGAAGCTTTCTTT
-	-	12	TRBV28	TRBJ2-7	CASSLLEDEQYF	TGTGCCAGCAGTTTATTAGAGGACGAGCAGTACTTC
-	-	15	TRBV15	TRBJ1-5	CATSRDHGFYQPQHF	TGTGCCACCAGCAGAGATCACGGGTTTTATCAGCCCCAGCATTTT
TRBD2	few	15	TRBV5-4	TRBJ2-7	CASSVRTSGGFEQYF	TGTGCCAGCAGCGTACGGACTAGCGGGGGCTTTGAGCAGTACTTC
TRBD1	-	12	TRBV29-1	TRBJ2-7	CSVDRGFDEQYF	TGCAGCGTCGACAGGGGTTTCGACGAGCAGTACTTC
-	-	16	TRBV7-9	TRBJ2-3	CASSPPRVESLDTQYF	TGTGCCAGCAGCCCTCCCAGGGTCGAAAGTCTAGATACGCAGTATTTT
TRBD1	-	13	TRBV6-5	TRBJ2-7	CASTEDRGAEQYF	TGTGCCAGCACCGAGGACAGGGGTGCCGAGCAGTACTTC
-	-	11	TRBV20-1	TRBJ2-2	CSASTVGELFF	TGCAGTGCTAGTACGGTCGGGGAGCTGTTTTTT
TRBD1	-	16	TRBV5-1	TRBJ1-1	CASSWGQGEVVTEAFF	TGCGCCAGCAGCTGGGGACAGGGCGAGGTTGTCACTGAAGCTTTCTTT
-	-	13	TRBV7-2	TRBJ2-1	CASSPPGWNEQFF	TGTGCCAGCAGCCCGCCAGGTTGGAATGAGCAGTTCTTC
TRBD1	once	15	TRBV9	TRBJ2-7	CASSVGTGGAYEQYF	TGTGCCAGCAGCGTAGGGACAGGGGGCGCCTACGAGCAGTACTTC
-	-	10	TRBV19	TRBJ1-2	CATGNYGYTF	TGTGCCACAGGGAACTATGGCTACACCTTC
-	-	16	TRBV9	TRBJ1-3	CASSTLSAVSGNTIYF	TGTGCCAGCAGCACCCTCAGTGCAGTCTCTGGAAACACCATATATTTT
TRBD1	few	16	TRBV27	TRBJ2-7	CASSLSRSGQGKRQYF	TGTGCCAGCAGTTTATCGCGTTCAGGACAGGGGAAAAGGCAGTACTTC
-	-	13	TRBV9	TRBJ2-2	CASSAWTTGELFF	TGTGCCAGCAGCGCCTGGACTACCGGGGAGCTGTTTTTT
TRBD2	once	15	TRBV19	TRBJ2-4	CASSISAGGHNIQYF	TGTGCCAGTAGTATATCGGCGGGGGGGCATAACATTCAGTACTTC
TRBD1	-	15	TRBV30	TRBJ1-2	CAWSAGTVSPYGYTF	TGTGCCTGGAGTGCGGGGACAGTCAGCCCCTATGGCTACACCTTC
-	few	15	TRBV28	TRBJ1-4	CASSTQQGSNEKLFF	TGTGCCAGCAGTACCCAACAGGGCTCTAATGAAAAACTGTTTTTT
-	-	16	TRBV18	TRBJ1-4	CASSPVTAATNEKLFF	TGTGCCAGCTCACCGGTGACAGCAGCAACTAATGAAAAACTGTTTTTT
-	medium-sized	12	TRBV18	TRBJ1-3	CASSEAGNTIYF	TGTGCCAGCTCCGAGGCAGGGAACACCATATATTTT
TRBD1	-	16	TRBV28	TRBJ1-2	CASSLLQGRANYGYTF	TGTGCCAGCAGTTTATTACAGGGGCGCGCTAACTATGGCTACACCTTC
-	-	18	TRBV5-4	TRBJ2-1	CASSLLLYVQGKENEQFF	TGTGCCAGCAGCTTGCTATTGTATGTGCAGGGAAAGGAAAATGAGCAGTTCTTC